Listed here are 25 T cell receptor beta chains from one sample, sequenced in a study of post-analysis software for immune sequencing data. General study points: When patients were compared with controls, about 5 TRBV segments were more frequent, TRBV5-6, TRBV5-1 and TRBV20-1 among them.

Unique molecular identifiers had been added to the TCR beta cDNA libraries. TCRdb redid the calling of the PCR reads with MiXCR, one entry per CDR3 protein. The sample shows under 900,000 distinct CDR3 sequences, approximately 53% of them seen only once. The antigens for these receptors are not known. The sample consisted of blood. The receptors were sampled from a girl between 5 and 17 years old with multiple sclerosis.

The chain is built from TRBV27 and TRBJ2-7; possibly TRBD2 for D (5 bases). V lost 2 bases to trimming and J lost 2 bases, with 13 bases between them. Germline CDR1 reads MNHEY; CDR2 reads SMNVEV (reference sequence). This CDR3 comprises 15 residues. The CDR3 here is CASSLGPWGAYEQYF. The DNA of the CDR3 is TGTGCCAGCAGTTTAGGCCCATGGGGAGCCTACGAGCAGTACTTC.

CDR3 sequence reads: CATSRDGIAGDQETQYF. CDR3 nucleotide sequence: TGTGCCACCAGCAGAGATGGGATAGCGGGAGACCAAGAGACCCAGTACTTC. The genes are TRBV15 and TRBJ2-5; 9 nucleotides agree with TRBD2. V lost 0 bases and J lost 0; bases outside the gene matches: 5. The germline V gene has CDR1 LNHNV and CDR2 YYDKDF (reference sequence). The CDR3 is 17 amino acids.

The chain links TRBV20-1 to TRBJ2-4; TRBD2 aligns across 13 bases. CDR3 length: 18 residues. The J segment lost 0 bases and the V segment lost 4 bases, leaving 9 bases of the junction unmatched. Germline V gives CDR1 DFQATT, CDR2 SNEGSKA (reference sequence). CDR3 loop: CSAIVTSGGGLAKNIQYF. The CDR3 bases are TGCAGTGCTATAGTCACTAGCGGGGGGGGACTAGCCAAAAACATTCAGTACTTC.

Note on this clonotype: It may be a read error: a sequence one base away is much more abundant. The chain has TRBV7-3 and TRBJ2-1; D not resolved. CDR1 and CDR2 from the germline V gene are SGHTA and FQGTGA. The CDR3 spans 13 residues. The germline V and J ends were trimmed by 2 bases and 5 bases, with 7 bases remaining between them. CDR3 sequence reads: CASSLDGNNEQFF. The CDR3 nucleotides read TGTGCCAGCAGCTTAGACGGCAACAATGAGCAGTTCTTC.

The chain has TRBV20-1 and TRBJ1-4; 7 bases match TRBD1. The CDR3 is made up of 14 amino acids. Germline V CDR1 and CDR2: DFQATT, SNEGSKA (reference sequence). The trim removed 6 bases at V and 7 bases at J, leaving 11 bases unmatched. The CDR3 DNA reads TGCAGTGCAACCACAGGGGTCGCTTTTGAAAAACTGTTTTTT. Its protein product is CSATTGVAFEKLFF.

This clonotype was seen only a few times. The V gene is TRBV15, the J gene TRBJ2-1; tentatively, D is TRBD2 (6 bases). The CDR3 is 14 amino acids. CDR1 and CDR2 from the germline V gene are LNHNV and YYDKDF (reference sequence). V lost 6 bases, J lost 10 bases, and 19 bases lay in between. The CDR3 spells CATRDVAPLAEQFF. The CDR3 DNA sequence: TGTGCCACCAGAGATGTTGCCCCACTAGCCGAGCAGTTCTTC.

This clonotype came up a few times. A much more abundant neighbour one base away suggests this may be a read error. CDR3 amino acids: CTSSLVWRETQYF. CDR3 DNA sequence: TGTACCAGCAGCTTAGTGTGGCGCGAGACCCAGTACTTC. The rearrangement links TRBV7-8 to TRBJ2-5; D is unresolved. Germline V CDR1 and CDR2: SGHVS, FQNEAQ. The CDR3 loop spans 13 amino acids.

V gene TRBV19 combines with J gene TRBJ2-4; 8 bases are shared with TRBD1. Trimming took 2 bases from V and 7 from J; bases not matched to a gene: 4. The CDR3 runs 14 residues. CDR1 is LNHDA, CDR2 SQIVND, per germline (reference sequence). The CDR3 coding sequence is TGTGCCAGTAGTATACGGCAGGGGGCCAACATTCAGTACTTC. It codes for CASSIRQGANIQYF.

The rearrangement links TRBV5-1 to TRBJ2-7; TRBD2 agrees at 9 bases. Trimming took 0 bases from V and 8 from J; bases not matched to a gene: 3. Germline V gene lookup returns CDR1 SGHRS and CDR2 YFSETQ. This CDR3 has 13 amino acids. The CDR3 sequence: CASSLDLAGKQYF. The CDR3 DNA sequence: TGCGCCAGCAGCTTGGACCTAGCGGGAAAGCAGTACTTC.

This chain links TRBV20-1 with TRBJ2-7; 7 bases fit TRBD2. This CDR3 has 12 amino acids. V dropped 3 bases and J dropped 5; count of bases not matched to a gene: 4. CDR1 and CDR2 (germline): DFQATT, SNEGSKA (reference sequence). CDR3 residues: CSARGLPNEQYF. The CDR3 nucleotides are TGCAGTGCTAGGGGACTACCTAACGAGCAGTACTTC.

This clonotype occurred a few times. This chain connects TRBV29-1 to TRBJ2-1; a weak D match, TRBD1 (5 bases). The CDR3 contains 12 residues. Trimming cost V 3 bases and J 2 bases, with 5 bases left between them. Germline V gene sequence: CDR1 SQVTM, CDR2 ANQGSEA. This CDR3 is CSVDRAYNEQFF. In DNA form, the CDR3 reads TGCAGCGTTGACAGGGCCTACAATGAGCAGTTCTTC.

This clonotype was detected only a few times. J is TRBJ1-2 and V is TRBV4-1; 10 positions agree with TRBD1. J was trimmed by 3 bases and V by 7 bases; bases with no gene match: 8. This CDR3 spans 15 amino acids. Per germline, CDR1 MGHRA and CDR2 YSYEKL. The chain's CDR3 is CASMAPGQGHYGYTF. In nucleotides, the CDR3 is TGCGCCAGCATGGCACCGGGACAGGGGCACTATGGCTACACCTTC.

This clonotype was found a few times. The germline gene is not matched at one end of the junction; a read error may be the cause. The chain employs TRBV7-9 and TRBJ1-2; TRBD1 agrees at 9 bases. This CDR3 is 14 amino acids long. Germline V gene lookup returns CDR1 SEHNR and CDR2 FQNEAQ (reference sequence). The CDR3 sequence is CASSPEGTGRGYTF. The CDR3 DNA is TGTGCTAGCAGCCCGGAGGGGACAGGGAGAGGCTACACCTTC. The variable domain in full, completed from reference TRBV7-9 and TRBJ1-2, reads DTGVSQNPRHKITKRGQNVTFRCDPISEHNRLYWYRQTLGQGPEFLTYFQNEAQLEKSRLLSDRFSAERPKGSFSTLEIQRTEQGDSAMYLCASSPEGTGRGYTFGSGTRLTVV.

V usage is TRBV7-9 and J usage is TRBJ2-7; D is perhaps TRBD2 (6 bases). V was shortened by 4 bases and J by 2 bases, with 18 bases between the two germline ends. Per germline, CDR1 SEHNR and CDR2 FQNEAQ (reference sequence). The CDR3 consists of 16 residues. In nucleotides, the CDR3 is TGTGCCAGCAGCTCACCGGGGGTCGATCCAACCTACGAGCAGTACTTC. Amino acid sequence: CASSSPGVDPTYEQYF.

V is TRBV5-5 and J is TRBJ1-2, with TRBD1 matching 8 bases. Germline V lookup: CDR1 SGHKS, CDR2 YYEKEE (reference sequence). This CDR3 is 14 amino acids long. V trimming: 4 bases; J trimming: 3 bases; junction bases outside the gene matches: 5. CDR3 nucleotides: TGTGCCAGCAGCATACAGACAGGGGACTATGGCTACACCTTC. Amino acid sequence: CASSIQTGDYGYTF.

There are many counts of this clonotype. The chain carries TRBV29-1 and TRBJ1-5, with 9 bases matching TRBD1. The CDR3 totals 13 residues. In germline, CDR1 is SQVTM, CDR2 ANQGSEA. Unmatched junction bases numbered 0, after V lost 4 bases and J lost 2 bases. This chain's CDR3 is CSVGDRGNQPQHF. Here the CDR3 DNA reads TGCAGCGTTGGGGACAGGGGCAATCAGCCCCAGCATTTT.

The CDR3 DNA is TGTGCCAGCAGTGATCGGAAGAACACTGAAGCTTTCTTT. This sequence encodes CASSDRKNTEAFF. The chain uses TRBV28 and TRBJ1-1; D uncertain. Germline V gene lookup returns CDR1 MDHEN and CDR2 SYDVKM. With 5 bases removed from V and 1 base from J, the gap between germline ends came to 8 bases. CDR3 size: 13 residues. Looking up the rest from reference TRBV28 and TRBJ1-1 gives the full variable domain: DVKVTQSSRYLVKRTGEKVFLECVQDMDHENMFWYRQDPGLGLRLIYFSYDVKMKEKGDIPEGYSVSREKKERFSLILESASTNQTSMYLCASSDRKNTEAFFGQGTRLTVV.

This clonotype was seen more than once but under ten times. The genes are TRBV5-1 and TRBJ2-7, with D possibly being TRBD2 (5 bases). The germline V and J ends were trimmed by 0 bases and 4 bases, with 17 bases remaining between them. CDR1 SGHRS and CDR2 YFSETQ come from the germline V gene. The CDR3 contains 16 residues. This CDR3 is CASSLEPGKPLYEQYF. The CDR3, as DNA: TGCGCCAGCAGCTTGGAACCGGGAAAACCCCTATACGAGCAGTACTTC.

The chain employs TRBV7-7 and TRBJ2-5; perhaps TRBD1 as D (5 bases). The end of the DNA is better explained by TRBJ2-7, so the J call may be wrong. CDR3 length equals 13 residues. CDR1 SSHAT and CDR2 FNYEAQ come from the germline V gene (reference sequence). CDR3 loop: CASSLHTGYEQYF. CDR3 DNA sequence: TGTGCCAGCAGCTTACATACAGGATACGAGCAGTACTTC.

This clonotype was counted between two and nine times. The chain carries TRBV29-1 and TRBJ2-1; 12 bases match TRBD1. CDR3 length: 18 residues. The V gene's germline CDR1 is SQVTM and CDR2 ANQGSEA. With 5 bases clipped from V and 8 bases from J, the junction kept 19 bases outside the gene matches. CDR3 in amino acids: CSVCPFAAGTGGRHEQFF. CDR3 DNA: TGCAGCGTTTGCCCGTTTGCCGCCGGGACAGGGGGCCGGCATGAGCAGTTCTTC.

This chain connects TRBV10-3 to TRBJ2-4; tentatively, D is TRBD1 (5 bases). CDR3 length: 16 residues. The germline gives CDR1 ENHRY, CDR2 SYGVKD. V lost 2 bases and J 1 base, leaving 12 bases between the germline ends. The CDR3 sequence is CAISEGQGPAKNIQYF. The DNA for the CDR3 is TGTGCCATCAGTGAGGGGCAGGGCCCTGCCAAAAACATTCAGTACTTC.

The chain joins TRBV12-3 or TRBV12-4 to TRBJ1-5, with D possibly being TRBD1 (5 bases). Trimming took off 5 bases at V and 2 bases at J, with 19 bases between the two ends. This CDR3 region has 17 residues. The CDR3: CASSPSGGGGGNQPQHF. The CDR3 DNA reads TGTGCCAGCAGTCCTTCCGGGGGGGGAGGGGGCAATCAGCCCCAGCATTTT.

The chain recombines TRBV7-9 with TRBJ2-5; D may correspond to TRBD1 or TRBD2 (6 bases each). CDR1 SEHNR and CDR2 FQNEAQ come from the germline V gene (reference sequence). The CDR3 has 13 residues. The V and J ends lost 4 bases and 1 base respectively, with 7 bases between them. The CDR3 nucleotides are TGTGCCAGCAGCTGGGGGGCCCAAGAGACCCAGTACTTC. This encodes CASSWGAQETQYF.

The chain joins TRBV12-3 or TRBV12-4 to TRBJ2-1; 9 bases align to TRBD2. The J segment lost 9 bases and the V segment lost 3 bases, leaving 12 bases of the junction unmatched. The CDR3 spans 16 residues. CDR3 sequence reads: CASSFGGGAGGGEQFF. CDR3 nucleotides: TGTGCCAGCAGTTTCGGCGGGGGGGCCGGTGGGGGTGAGCAGTTCTTC.

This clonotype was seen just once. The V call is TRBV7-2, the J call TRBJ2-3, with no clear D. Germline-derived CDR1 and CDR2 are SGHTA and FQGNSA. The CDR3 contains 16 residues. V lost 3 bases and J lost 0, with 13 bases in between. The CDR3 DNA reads TGTGCCAGCAGCTTCCGAAGAGCCGGTAGCACAGATACGCAGTATTTT. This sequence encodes CASSFRRAGSTDTQYF.